This record concerns one T cell receptor beta chain sequence. As yet, its antigen is unknown. Treatment given: approximately nine-day PBMC culture with coronavirus spike peptide pools or control peptides (ViraFEST assay). In the ViraFEST assay, peptide-pool expansion preceded TCR sequencing of expanded clonotypes. The Oncomine TCR Beta short-read assay was applied to DNA of cultured CD4+ T cells. Each CDR3 protein is one row after TCRdb ran MiXCR on the PCR reads. Of over 20,000 distinct CDR3 sequences in the sample, around 45% are singletons; the top ten hold 7.2%. The CDR3 extends over 12 amino acids. Between the trimmed V and J ends, which lost 5 bases and 3 bases, there was a span of 4 bases. Germline CDR1 is SGHNT and CDR2 is YENEEA. This sample was taken from a study of vaccination and CD4 T cells after COVID-19.

Specimen: CD4+ T cells from blood, cultured in vitro. The TCR comes from a human donor who had recovered from COVID-19. This rearrangement joins TRBV11-3 to TRBJ2-2; D remains unclear. The CDR3 bases are TGTGCCAGCAGCCTTTACACCGGGGAGCTGTTTTTT. Protein product: CASSLYTGELFF. The full variable domain, rest sourced from reference TRBV11-3 and TRBJ2-2, is EAGVVQSPRYKIIEKKQPVAFWCNPISGHNTLYWYLQNLGQGPELLIRYENEEAVDDSQLPKDRFSAERLKGVDSTLKIQPAELGDSAVYLCASSLYTGELFFGEGSRLTVL.